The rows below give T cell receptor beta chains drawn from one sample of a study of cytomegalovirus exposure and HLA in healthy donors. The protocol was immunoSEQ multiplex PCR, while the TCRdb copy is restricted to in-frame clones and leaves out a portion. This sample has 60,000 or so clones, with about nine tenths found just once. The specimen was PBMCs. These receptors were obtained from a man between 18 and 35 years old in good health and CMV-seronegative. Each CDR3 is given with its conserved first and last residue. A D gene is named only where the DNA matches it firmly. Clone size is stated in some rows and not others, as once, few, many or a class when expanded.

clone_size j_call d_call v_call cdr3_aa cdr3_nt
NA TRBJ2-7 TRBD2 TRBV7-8 CASSLISGRAYYEQYF TGTGCCAGCAGCCTAATCAGCGGGAGGGCGTATTACGAGCAGTACTTC
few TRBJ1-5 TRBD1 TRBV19 CASSHDRGDNQPQHF TGTGCCAGTAGTCATGACAGGGGGGACAATCAGCCCCAGCATTTT
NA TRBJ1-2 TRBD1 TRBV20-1 CRTGRDYGYTF TGCAGGACAGGGCGGGACTATGGCTACACCTTC
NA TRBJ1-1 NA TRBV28 CASSLDRIEAFF TGTGCCAGCAGTCTGGACAGAATTGAAGCTTTCTTT
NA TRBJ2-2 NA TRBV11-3 CASSLPVANTGELFF TGTGCCAGCAGCCTACCGGTAGCGAACACCGGGGAGCTGTTTTTT
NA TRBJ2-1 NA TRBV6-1 CASSEWNLGDEQFF TGTGCCAGCAGTGAATGGAATTTGGGAGATGAGCAGTTCTTC
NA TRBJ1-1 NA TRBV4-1 CASSVRSMNTEAFF TGCGCCAGCAGCGTGCGATCGATGAACACTGAAGCTTTCTTT
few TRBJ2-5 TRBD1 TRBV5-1 CASSQGTGQETQYF TGCGCCAGCAGCCAAGGGACAGGTCAAGAGACCCAGTACTTC
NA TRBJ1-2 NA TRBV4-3 CASSQDRAGGNYGYTF TGCGCCAGCAGCCAAGATCGGGCAGGAGGCAACTATGGCTACACCTTC
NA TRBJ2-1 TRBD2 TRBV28 CASSLSPSGSWDEQFF TGTGCCAGCAGTTTAAGCCCTAGCGGGAGCTGGGATGAGCAGTTCTTC
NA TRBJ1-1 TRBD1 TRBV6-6 CAKTPGTGGVEAFF TGTGCCAAAACCCCCGGGACAGGGGGAGTGGAGGCTTTCTTT
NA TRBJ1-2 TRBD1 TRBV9 CASSVGDSWDGYTF TGTGCCAGCAGCGTAGGGGACAGCTGGGATGGCTACACCTTC
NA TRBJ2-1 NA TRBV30 CAWRAYNEQFF TGTGCCTGGAGAGCTTACAATGAGCAGTTCTTC
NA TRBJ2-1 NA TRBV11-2 CASAPLGRSAEQFF TGTGCCAGCGCCCCGCTGGGCCGTTCTGCTGAGCAGTTCTTC
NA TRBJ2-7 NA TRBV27 CASSLVQGYEQYF TGTGCCAGCAGTTTAGTTCAGGGATACGAGCAGTACTTC
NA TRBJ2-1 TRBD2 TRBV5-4 CASSGGTSGRVWNEQFF TGTGCCAGCAGCGGTGGGACTAGCGGGAGAGTTTGGAATGAGCAGTTCTTC
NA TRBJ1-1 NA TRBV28 CAGSMHSLSKNTEAFF TGTGCCGGTTCCATGCACTCTCTTAGCAAGAACACTGAAGCTTTCTTT
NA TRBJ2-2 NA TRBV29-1 CSVEESTGELFF TGCAGCGTTGAGGAGAGCACCGGGGAGCTGTTTTTT
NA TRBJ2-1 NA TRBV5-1 CASSPSIPSSYNEQFF TGCGCCAGCAGCCCTAGTATTCCTTCGAGCTACAATGAGCAGTTCTTC
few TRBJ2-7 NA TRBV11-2 CASSSPPTGYYEQYF TGTGCCAGCAGCTCCCCCCCGACAGGCTACTACGAGCAGTACTTC
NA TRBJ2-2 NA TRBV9 CASNPGDIGTGELFF TGTGCCAGCAACCCGGGGGATATCGGCACCGGGGAGCTGTTTTTT
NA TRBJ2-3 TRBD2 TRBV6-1 CASSETAGGPDTQYF TGTGCCAGCAGTGAAACAGCGGGAGGGCCAGATACGCAGTATTTT
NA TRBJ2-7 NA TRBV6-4 CASSFERSYEQYF TGTGCCAGCAGTTTTGAGCGCTCCTACGAGCAGTACTTC
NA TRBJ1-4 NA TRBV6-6 CASILSGVDGGKLFF TGTGCCAGCATCCTCAGCGGGGTCGACGGCGGAAAACTGTTTTTT
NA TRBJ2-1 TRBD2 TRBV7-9 CASTHSRATSGSHNEQFF TGTGCCAGCACCCATAGCCGGGCGACTAGCGGGAGTCACAATGAGCAGTTCTTC
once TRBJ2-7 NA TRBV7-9 CASSSRSSYEQYF TGTGCCAGCAGCTCCCGTAGCTCCTACGAGCAGTACTTC
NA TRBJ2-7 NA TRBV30 CAWGSGTPYEQYF TGTGCCTGGGGGAGCGGAACCCCCTACGAGCAGTACTTC
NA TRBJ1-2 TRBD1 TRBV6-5 CASSLQGADGYTF TGTGCCAGCAGTTTACAGGGGGCAGATGGCTACACCTTC
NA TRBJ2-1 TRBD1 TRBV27 CASSLTLYRDRGVGVEQFF TGTGCCAGCAGTTTAACCCTCTACCGGGACAGGGGTGTCGGGGTTGAGCAGTTCTTC
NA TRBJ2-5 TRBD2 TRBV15 CATRRGWTSGSLRETQYF TGTGCCACCAGACGGGGTTGGACTAGCGGGAGCTTGCGAGAGACCCAGTACTTC
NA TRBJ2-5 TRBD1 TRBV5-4 CASSLRQGGQETQYF TGTGCCAGCAGCTTAAGACAGGGTGGCCAAGAGACCCAGTACTTC
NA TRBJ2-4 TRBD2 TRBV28 CASRATSLMDIQYF TGTGCCAGCAGGGCGACTAGCCTTATGGACATTCAGTACTTC
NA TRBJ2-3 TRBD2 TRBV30 CACHSGVTDTQYF TGTGCCTGTCATAGCGGGGTCACAGATACGCAGTATTTT
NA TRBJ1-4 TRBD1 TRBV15 CATSRDWQGVEKLFF TGTGCCACCAGCAGAGATTGGCAGGGGGTTGAAAAACTGTTTTTT
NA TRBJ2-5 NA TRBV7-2 CASSLMSGGETQYF TGTGCCAGCAGCTTAATGTCTGGGGGGGAGACCCAGTACTTC
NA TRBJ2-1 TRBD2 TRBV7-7 CASSPLLAGYNEQFF TGTGCTAGCAGCCCACTTCTAGCGGGCTACAATGAGCAGTTCTTC
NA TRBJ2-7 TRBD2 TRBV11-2 CASSPNPSGRSHEQYF TGTGCCAGCAGCCCAAACCCTAGCGGGAGATCCCACGAGCAGTACTTC
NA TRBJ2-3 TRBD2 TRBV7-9 CASSSTSGGTDTQYF TGTGCCAGCAGCTCAACTAGCGGTGGGACAGATACGCAGTATTTT
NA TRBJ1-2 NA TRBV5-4 CASSGRQNANYGYTF TGTGCCAGCAGCGGGCGACAGAACGCTAACTATGGCTACACCTTC
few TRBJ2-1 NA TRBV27 CASSNGESYNEQFF TGTGCCAGCAGTAACGGGGAGTCCTACAATGAGCAGTTCTTC
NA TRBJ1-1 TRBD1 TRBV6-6 CASTDRGTFF TGTGCCAGCACCGACAGGGGGACTTTCTTT